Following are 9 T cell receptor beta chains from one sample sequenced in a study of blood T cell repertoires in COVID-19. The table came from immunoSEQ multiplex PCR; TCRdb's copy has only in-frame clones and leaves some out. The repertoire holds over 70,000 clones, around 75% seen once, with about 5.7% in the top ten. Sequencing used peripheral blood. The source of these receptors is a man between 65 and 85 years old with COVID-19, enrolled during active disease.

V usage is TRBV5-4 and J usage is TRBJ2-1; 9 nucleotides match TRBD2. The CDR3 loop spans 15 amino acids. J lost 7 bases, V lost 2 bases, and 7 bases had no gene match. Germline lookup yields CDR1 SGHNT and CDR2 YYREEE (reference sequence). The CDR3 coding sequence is TGTGCCAGCAGCTTATGGCTAGCGGGAACGAATGAGCAGTTCTTC. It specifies CASSLWLAGTNEQFF.

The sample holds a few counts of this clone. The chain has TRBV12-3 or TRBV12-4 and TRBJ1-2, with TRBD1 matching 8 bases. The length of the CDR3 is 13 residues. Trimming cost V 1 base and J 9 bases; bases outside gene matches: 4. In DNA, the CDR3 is TGTGCCAGCAGTTTAGGGACAGGGTCGCGCTACACCTTC. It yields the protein CASSLGTGSRYTF.

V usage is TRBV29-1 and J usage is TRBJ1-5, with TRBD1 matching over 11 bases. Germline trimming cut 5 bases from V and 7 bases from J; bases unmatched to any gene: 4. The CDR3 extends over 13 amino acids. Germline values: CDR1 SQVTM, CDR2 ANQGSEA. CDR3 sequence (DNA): TGCAGCGTTAGGGACAGGGGGAACCAGCCCCAGCATTTT. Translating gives CSVRDRGNQPQHF.

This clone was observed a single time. The CDR3 region has the DNA TGTGCCAGCAGCCCTTTCGGGACAGGGAATCAGCCCCAGCATTTT. Encoded protein: CASSPFGTGNQPQHF. The chain employs TRBV9 and TRBJ1-5; 9 bases are shared with TRBD1. The CDR3 length is 15 residues. Germline values: CDR1 SGDLS, CDR2 YYNGEE. After removal of 4 bases from V and 4 bases from J, the junction contained 6 bases not matched to a gene.

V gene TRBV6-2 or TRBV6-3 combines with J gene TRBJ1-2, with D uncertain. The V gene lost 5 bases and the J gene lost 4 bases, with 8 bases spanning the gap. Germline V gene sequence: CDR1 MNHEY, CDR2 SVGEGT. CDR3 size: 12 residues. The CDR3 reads CASSQALYGYTF. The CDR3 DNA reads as TGTGCCAGCAGTCAGGCTCTCTATGGCTACACCTTC.

Here the CDR3 DNA reads TGCGCCAGCAGCCAAGATGGCGGGGTCGGTCAGCCCCAGCATTTT. Residues: CASSQDGGVGQPQHF. This chain links TRBV4-3 with TRBJ1-5; D uncertain. V was cut by 0 bases and J by 6 bases, with 12 bases left in between. There are 15 residues in the CDR3. CDR1 is LGHNA and CDR2 is YSLEER in the germline V gene.

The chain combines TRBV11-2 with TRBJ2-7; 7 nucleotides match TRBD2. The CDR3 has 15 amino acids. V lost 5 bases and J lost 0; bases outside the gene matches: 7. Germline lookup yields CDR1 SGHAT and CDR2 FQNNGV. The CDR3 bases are TGTGCCAGCAGCCCAACGGGGGGTGGCTCCTACGAGCAGTACTTC. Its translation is CASSPTGGGSYEQYF. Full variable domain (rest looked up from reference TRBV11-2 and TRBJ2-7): EAGVAQSPRYKIIEKRQSVAFWCNPISGHATLYWYQQILGQGPKLLIQFQNNGVVDDSQLPKDRFSAERLKGVDSTLKIQPAKLEDSAVYLCASSPTGGGSYEQYFGPGTRLTVT.

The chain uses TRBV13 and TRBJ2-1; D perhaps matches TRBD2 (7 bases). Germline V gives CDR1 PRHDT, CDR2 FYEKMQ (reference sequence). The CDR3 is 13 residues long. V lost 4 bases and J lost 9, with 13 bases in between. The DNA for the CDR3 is TGTGCCAGCAGCTCTAGGGGGAGGGCTGAGCAGTTCTTC. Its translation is CASSSRGRAEQFF.

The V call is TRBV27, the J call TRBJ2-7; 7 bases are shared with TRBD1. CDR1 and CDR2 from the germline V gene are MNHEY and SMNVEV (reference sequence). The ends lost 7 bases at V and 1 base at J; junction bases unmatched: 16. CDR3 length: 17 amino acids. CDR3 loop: CASILNPRDSASYEQYF. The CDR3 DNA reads TGTGCCAGCATTCTTAACCCCCGGGACAGCGCTTCCTACGAGCAGTACTTC.